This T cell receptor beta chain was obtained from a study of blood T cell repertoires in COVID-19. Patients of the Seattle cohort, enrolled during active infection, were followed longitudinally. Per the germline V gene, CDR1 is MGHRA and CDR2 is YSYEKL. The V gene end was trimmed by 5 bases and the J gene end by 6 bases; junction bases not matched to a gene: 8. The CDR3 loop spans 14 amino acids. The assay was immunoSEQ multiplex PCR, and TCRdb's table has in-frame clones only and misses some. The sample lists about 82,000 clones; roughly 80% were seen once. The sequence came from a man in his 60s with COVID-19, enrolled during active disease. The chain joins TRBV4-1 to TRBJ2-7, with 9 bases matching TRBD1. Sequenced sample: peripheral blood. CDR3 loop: CASSFRTGEGEQYF. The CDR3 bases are TGCGCCAGCAGCTTCCGGACAGGGGAGGGCGAGCAGTACTTC.